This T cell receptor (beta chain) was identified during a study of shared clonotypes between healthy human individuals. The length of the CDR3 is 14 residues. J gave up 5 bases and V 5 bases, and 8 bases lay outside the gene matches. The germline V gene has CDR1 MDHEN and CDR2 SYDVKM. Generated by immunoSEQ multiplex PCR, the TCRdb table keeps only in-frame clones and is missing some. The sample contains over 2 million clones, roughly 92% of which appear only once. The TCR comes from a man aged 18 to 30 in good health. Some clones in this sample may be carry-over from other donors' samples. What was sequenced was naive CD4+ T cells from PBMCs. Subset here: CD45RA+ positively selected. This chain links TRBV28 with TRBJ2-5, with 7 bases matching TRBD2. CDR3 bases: TGTGCCAGCAGTCCCGGCGGGAGTACGGAGACCCAGTACTTC. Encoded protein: CASSPGGSTETQYF.